This T cell receptor beta chain was observed in a study of cytomegalovirus exposure and HLA in healthy donors. Findings and limits, study-wide: Later on, an analysis showed TCR association rates differing by HLA locus, with DRB1 the most and HLA-C the fewest. In a later analysis, most CMV-associated TCR beta chains appeared HLA-restricted.

Turning to this clone: Antigen specificity is unknown.

Use of 60 Vbeta and 13 Jbeta primers characterized the PCR. Profiling relied on immunoSEQ multiplex PCR, and the TCRdb table lists in-frame clones only, not all of them. This table has over 130,000 clones, approximately 60% appearing once. Trimming cost V 4 bases and J 2 bases, with 13 bases left between them. The CDR3 sequence is 15 residues long. Germline values: CDR1 SEHNR, CDR2 FQNEAQ (reference sequence). Input material: PBMCs. The V call is TRBV7-9, the J call TRBJ2-3; maybe TRBD1 (6 bases). The TCR originated in an older woman in good health and CMV-seropositive. This CDR3 is CASSSLGQLTDTQYF. DNA of the CDR3: TGTGCCAGCAGCTCCCTCGGACAGCTCACAGATACGCAGTATTTT. Filled out from reference TRBV7-9 and TRBJ2-3, the complete variable domain reads DTGVSQNPRHKITKRGQNVTFRCDPISEHNRLYWYRQTLGQGPEFLTYFQNEAQLEKSRLLSDRFSAERPKGSFSTLEIQRTEQGDSAMYLCASSSLGQLTDTQYFGPGTRLTVL.